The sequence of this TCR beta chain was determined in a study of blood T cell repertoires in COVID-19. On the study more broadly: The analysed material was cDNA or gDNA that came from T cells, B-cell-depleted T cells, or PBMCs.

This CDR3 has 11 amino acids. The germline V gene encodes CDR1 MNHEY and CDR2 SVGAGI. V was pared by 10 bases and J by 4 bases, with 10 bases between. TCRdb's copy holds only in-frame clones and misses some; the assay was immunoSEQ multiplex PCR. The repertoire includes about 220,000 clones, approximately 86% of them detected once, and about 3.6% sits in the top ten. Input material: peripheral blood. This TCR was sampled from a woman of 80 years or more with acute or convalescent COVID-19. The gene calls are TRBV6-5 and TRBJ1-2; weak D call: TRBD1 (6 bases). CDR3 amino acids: CATQGFYGYTF. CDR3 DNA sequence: TGTGCCACCCAGGGGTTCTATGGCTACACCTTC.